The T cell receptor beta chain under discussion was sequenced for a study of OX40 agonist ivuxolimab in advanced cancers. Sequenced by immunoSEQ multiplex PCR; TCRdb stores in-frame clones only, minus some. The table shows about 77,000 clones, with about 85% occurring only once. V shed 4 bases and J shed 2 bases, with 11 bases lying between them. Germline CDR1 reads SQVTM; CDR2 reads ANQGSEA. The CDR3 consists of 13 residues. The TCR comes from an adult with an advanced solid tumor such as melanoma, head and neck, liver or kidney cancer. The chain links TRBV29-1 to TRBJ2-5, with D tentatively TRBD2 (6 bases). Sequencing used CD4+ or CD8+ T cells sorted from blood, obtained in a trial of the OX40 agonist ivuxolimab. The DNA of the CDR3 is TGCAGCGTTGGTGGGGCGGGGCAAGAGACCCAGTACTTC. This sequence encodes CSVGGAGQETQYF.